These 31 T cell receptor beta chains originate from one sample sequenced in a study of Ad26.COV2.S vaccination and SARS-CoV-2 variants. TCRdb keeps only in-frame clones here, not all; method: immunoSEQ multiplex PCR. The sample shows 300,000 to 500,000 clones, roughly nine tenths of them seen only once. The sample's treatment: around 19 received Ad26.COV2.S at low or high dose, single or two shots; about 5 received placebo; per-sample allocation not given. Sampling happened 63 days after the first vaccine or placebo injection. The sample was peripheral blood, taken in a trial of Ad26.COV2.S vaccine versus placebo. The receptors derive from a person aged 18-60 years who received the Ad26.COV2.S COVID-19 vaccine or a placebo.

The chain links TRBV5-6 to TRBJ2-7; D is ambiguous. The CDR3 consists of 13 residues. The germline gives CDR1 SGHDT, CDR2 YYEEEE. V was pared by 5 bases and J by 0 bases, with 9 bases between. The CDR3 protein is CASSSFDSYEQYF. CDR3 nucleotides: TGTGCCAGCAGTTCCTTTGACTCCTACGAGCAGTACTTC.

Note on this clone: The identical CDR3 is also encoded by other nucleotide sequences in the sample. The chain combines TRBV5-4 with TRBJ2-1; D unclear. Germline V CDR1 and CDR2: SGHNT, YYREEE (reference sequence). The V and J ends lost 0 bases and 8 bases respectively, with 9 bases between them. This CDR3 contains 13 residues. CDR3 residues: CASSLVGSHEQFF. CDR3 sequence (DNA): TGTGCCAGCAGCTTGGTCGGTAGCCATGAGCAGTTCTTC.

The CDR3 protein is CASSQVLQGSYGYTF. The CDR3 DNA sequence: TGCGCCAGCAGCCAAGTCCTACAGGGAAGCTATGGCTACACCTTC. The gene calls are TRBV4-3 and TRBJ1-2, with a weak D call TRBD1 (6 bases). Germline CDR1 LGHNA, CDR2 YSLEER. Trimming left V 1 base short and J 4 bases short, with 13 bases between. The CDR3 length is 15 residues.

The V call is TRBV19, the J call TRBJ1-4; D gene uncertain. Per germline, CDR1 LNHDA and CDR2 SQIVND (reference sequence). This CDR3 spans 14 amino acids. Trimming shortened V by 5 bases and J by 0 bases, and 7 bases separated the two germline ends. The CDR3 reads CASSLAPTNEKLFF. CDR3 coding DNA: TGTGCCAGTAGTCTAGCCCCAACTAATGAAAAACTGTTTTTT.

The chain carries TRBV5-8 and TRBJ1-2; D is uncertain. Germline V gene lookup returns CDR1 SGHTS and CDR2 YDEGEE. The CDR3 extends over 16 amino acids. Trimming shortened V by 0 bases and J by 2 bases, and 14 bases separated the two germline ends. CDR3 sequence (DNA): TGTGCCAGCAGCTTGGATTGGTTGTGGGAAAACTATGGCTACACCTTC. Encoded protein: CASSLDWLWENYGYTF. The variable domain in full, with the rest retrieved from reference TRBV5-8 and TRBJ1-2, is EAGVTQSPTHLIKTRGQQATLRCSPISGHTSVYWYQQALGLGLQFLLWYDEGEERNRGNFPPRFSGRQFPNYSSELNVNALELEDSALYLCASSLDWLWENYGYTFGSGTRLTVV.

This clone was counted a few times. The same CDR3 also results from other DNA sequences found in this sample. The genes are TRBV3-1 (or the pseudogene TRBV3-2) and TRBJ1-1, with D possibly TRBD1 on 5 matching bases. The CDR3 is 13 amino acids. The V gene lost 3 bases and the J gene lost 1 base, with 6 bases spanning the gap. Germline V gene lookup returns CDR1 LGHDT and CDR2 YNNKEL (reference sequence). CDR3 amino acids: CASSQGGNTEAFF. The CDR3 DNA sequence: TGTGCCAGCAGCCAGGGGGGGAACACTGAAGCTTTCTTT.

The CDR3 DNA is TGTGCCAGCAGCTCAGCCGGGACTAGCGACACCGGGGAGCTGTTTTTT. It codes for CASSSAGTSDTGELFF. The rearrangement links TRBV7-7 to TRBJ2-2; 10 bases map to TRBD2. This CDR3 has 16 residues. Trimming took 4 bases from V and 3 from J; bases not matched to a gene: 5. Germline CDR1 and CDR2: SSHAT and FNYEAQ (reference sequence). The full variable domain, rest sourced from reference TRBV7-7 and TRBJ2-2, is GAGVSQSPRYKVTKRGQDVTLRCDPISSHATLYWYQQALGQGPEFLTYFNYEAQPDKSGLPSDRFSAERPEGSISTLTIQRTEQRDSAMYRCASSSAGTSDTGELFFGEGSRLTVL.

The chain links TRBV12-3 or TRBV12-4 to TRBJ2-1, with 9 bases lining up with TRBD2. Trimming took 6 bases from V and 9 from J; bases not matched to a gene: 6. The CDR3 runs to 13 residues. CDR3 region: CASSQGLATEQFF. Here the CDR3 DNA reads TGTGCCAGCAGCCAGGGACTAGCTACTGAGCAGTTCTTC.

The rearrangement uses TRBV6-5 and TRBJ2-3; 7 bases agree with TRBD1. Losses at the gene ends were 8 bases for V and 6 bases for J; bases not matched to a gene: 8. Germline V gene data show CDR1 as MNHEY and CDR2 as SVGAGI. The CDR3 consists of 13 residues. The DNA for the CDR3 is TGTGCCAGCGGGAGACAGGGCGACGATACGCAGTATTTT. It translates to CASGRQGDDTQYF.

The chain couples TRBV6-2 or TRBV6-3 to TRBJ2-7; D gene unclear. Trimming removed 0 bases at V and 1 base at J, with 4 bases between. Looked up from germline, CDR1 is MNHEY and CDR2 is SVGEGT. The CDR3 loop spans 13 amino acids. CDR3 region: CASSYSGSYEQYF. DNA of the CDR3: TGTGCCAGCAGTTACTCGGGTTCCTACGAGCAGTACTTC.

This chain joins TRBV11-2 and TRBJ2-1; 7 bases agree with TRBD1. Germline lookup yields CDR1 SGHAT and CDR2 FQNNGV. Trimming took 5 bases from V and 9 from J; bases not matched to a gene: 4. This CDR3 has 12 residues. CDR3 bases: TGTGCCAGCAGCCGCACAGGGGTTGAGCAGTTCTTC. It specifies CASSRTGVEQFF.

Of note for this clone: A single base separates this from a much larger clone, so it may be a read error. Other DNA sequences in the sample encode the same CDR3. V is TRBV3-1 (or the pseudogene TRBV3-2) and J is TRBJ1-3; no clear D gene. The germline gives CDR1 LGHDT, CDR2 YNNKEL (reference sequence). Deletions cut 0 bases from V and 4 bases from J, with 1 base between. The CDR3 contains 12 residues. The CDR3 loop is CASSQEGNTIYF. The CDR3, as DNA: TGTGCCAGCAGCCAAGAAGGAAACACCATATATTTT.

The chain joins TRBV29-1 to TRBJ1-5; D uncertain. CDR3 length: 12 residues. Trimming shortened V by 4 bases and J by 4 bases, and 8 bases separated the two germline ends. Germline lookup yields CDR1 SQVTM and CDR2 ANQGSEA. The CDR3 DNA is TGCAGCGTTGTAGGTCCTAATCAGCCCCAGCATTTT. It yields the protein CSVVGPNQPQHF.

This chain links TRBV4-2 with TRBJ1-6; D is uncertain. The V and J ends lost 0 bases and 2 bases respectively, with 14 bases between them. The germline gives CDR1 LGHNA, CDR2 YNFKEQ. This CDR3 comprises 18 residues. The CDR3: CASSQEAPGLTYNSPLHF. Here the CDR3 DNA reads TGTGCCAGCAGCCAAGAGGCCCCGGGTTTGACCTATAATTCACCCCTCCACTTT.

This sequence joins TRBV24-1 and TRBJ2-1; 12 nucleotides line up with TRBD2. Germline loops: CDR1 KGHDR, CDR2 SFDVKD. J gave up 4 bases and V 9 bases, and 0 bases lay outside the gene matches. This CDR3 is built from 13 residues. CDR3 region: CATGLAGYNEQFF. The CDR3 nucleotides read TGTGCCACCGGACTAGCGGGGTACAATGAGCAGTTCTTC.

The CDR3 DNA follows: TGCGCCAGCAGCTTGGCCGGCAGGGGGTCTGAAGCTTTCTTT. It translates to CASSLAGRGSEAFF. The chain employs TRBV5-1 and TRBJ1-1, with 7 bases fitting TRBD1. This CDR3 is 14 amino acids long. V lost 0 bases to trimming and J lost 6 bases; unmatched junction nucleotides: 5. Germline CDR1 reads SGHRS; CDR2 reads YFSETQ.

This chain uses TRBV7-2 with TRBJ2-1; 7 positions match TRBD1. The CDR3 runs to 14 residues. Germline CDR1 reads SGHTA; CDR2 reads FQGNSA. Trimming took 3 bases from V and 7 from J; bases not matched to a gene: 6. CDR3 region: CASSLFDRENEQFF. In nucleotides, the CDR3 is TGTGCCAGCAGCTTGTTCGACAGGGAGAATGAGCAGTTCTTC.

The rearrangement links TRBV30 to TRBJ1-2; TRBD1 matches at 10 bases. The germline V gene encodes CDR1 GTSNPN and CDR2 SVGIG (reference sequence). This CDR3 has 15 amino acids. Trimming cost V 0 bases and J 7 bases; bases outside gene matches: 8. As DNA, the CDR3 is TGTGCCTGGAGTGTCGTCGACAGGGGGCGACTTGGCTACACCTTC. Its protein product is CAWSVVDRGRLGYTF.

The chain is built from TRBV15 and TRBJ1-5, with 7 bases that match TRBD1. This CDR3 spans 14 amino acids. Germline-derived CDR1 and CDR2 are LNHNV and YYDKDF (reference sequence). V lost 1 base and J lost 5; bases outside the gene matches: 2. The CDR3 region is CATSRGQGDQPQHF. The CDR3 DNA is TGTGCCACCAGCAGAGGACAGGGTGATCAGCCCCAGCATTTT.

This CDR3 reads CASSYTSGGSNEQFF. Written as DNA, the CDR3 is TGTGCCAGCAGTTATACTAGCGGGGGATCCAATGAGCAGTTCTTC. The rearrangement joins TRBV6-5 to TRBJ2-1; 11 bases are a match to TRBD2. After removal of 3 bases from V and 6 bases from J, the junction contained 4 bases not matched to a gene. The CDR3 length is 15 residues. Looked up from germline, CDR1 is MNHEY and CDR2 is SVGAGI.

To note about this clone: The same CDR3 can be traced to other DNA sequences in this sample. In nucleotides, the CDR3 is TGTGCCAGCAGTCAATTTAGCGGGAGCAGCACAGATACGCAGTATTTT. Its protein is CASSQFSGSSTDTQYF. V is TRBV3-1 (or the pseudogene TRBV3-2) and J is TRBJ2-3, with 9 nucleotides matching TRBD2. Unmatched junction bases numbered 7, after V lost 6 bases and J lost 0 bases. Germline CDR1 is LGHDT and CDR2 is YNNKEL (reference sequence). The CDR3 has 16 amino acids.

The genes are TRBV6-5 and TRBJ1-2; unclear D gene. The CDR3 extends over 13 amino acids. CDR1 is MNHEY, CDR2 SVGAGI, per germline. Trimming took 6 bases from V and 4 from J, leaving 12 bases between them. The CDR3 DNA sequence: TGTGCCAGCAGAGCGGGCCAGAGCTATGGCTACACCTTC. Translation: CASRAGQSYGYTF.

The sample holds a few counts of this clone. The gene calls are TRBV27 and TRBJ1-6; a weak D match, TRBD1 (6 bases). Germline V gene lookup returns CDR1 MNHEY and CDR2 SMNVEV (reference sequence). The CDR3 covers 13 residues. V lost 4 bases, J lost 5 bases, and 6 bases lay in between. As DNA, the CDR3 is TGTGCCAGCAGTTCAGGGGATAATTCACCCCTCCACTTT. Protein sequence: CASSSGDNSPLHF.

The J gene is TRBJ2-4, the V gene TRBV7-9; D remains ambiguous. The V gene's germline CDR1 is SEHNR and CDR2 FQNEAQ (reference sequence). Trimming removed 1 base at V and 15 bases at J, with 13 bases between. The CDR3 runs 12 residues. The DNA of the CDR3 is TGTGCCAGCAGCTTAGAGGATCGGATCCGGTACTTC. Translated: CASSLEDRIRYF.

In its sample, this clone was seen once. The V and J genes are TRBV6-1 and TRBJ2-1, with D unclear. Deletions cut 2 bases from V and 3 bases from J, with 5 bases between. Germline V CDR1 and CDR2: MNHNS, SASEGT. The CDR3 has 13 amino acids. The CDR3, as DNA: TGTGCCAGCAGTGAACGGCGCTACAATGAGCAGTTCTTC. Translated, it gives CASSERRYNEQFF.

The chain carries TRBV6-5 and TRBJ2-1; 11 bases map to TRBD1. The V gene's germline CDR1 is MNHEY and CDR2 SVGAGI. CDR3 length: 15 residues. Trimming at V came to 4 bases and at J to 2 bases, leaving 1 base not matched to a gene. The CDR3 nucleotides read TGTGCCAGCAGTTGGACAGGGGGCGCCTACAATGAGCAGTTCTTC. Protein product: CASSWTGGAYNEQFF.

The chain combines TRBV5-4 with TRBJ1-4; TRBD1 matches 8 bases. The CDR3 contains 15 residues. Germline loops: CDR1 SGHNT, CDR2 YYREEE (reference sequence). J lost 5 bases, V lost 4 bases, and 7 bases had no gene match. CDR3 DNA sequence: TGTGCCAGCAGCGCCGGACAGGGCTTAAATGAAAAACTGTTTTTT. Encoded protein: CASSAGQGLNEKLFF.

The chain combines TRBV2 with TRBJ1-1; TRBD1 might be the D (5 bases). V was shortened by 2 bases and J by 11 bases, with 12 bases between the two germline ends. Germline-derived CDR1 and CDR2 are SNHLY and FYNNEI. CDR3 size: 12 residues. The CDR3 here is CASSESGLVAFF. The CDR3 coding sequence is TGTGCCAGCAGTGAATCAGGGTTAGTGGCTTTCTTT.

The chain carries TRBV10-1 and TRBJ2-7, with D maybe TRBD2 (6 bases). Germline CDR1 is WNHNN and CDR2 is SYGVQD (reference sequence). The ends were cut back, 0 bases at V and 8 bases at J, with 11 bases in the middle. The CDR3 is 13 residues long. The CDR3 spells CASSESLAAKQYF. CDR3 nucleotides: TGCGCCAGCAGTGAGTCGTTAGCGGCAAAGCAGTACTTC.

The V gene is TRBV6-6, the J gene TRBJ1-2; D not resolved. Trimming left V 7 bases short and J 3 bases short, with 15 bases between. Germline CDR1 is MNHNY and CDR2 is SVGAGI (reference sequence). The CDR3 has 14 residues. The CDR3 sequence is CASNPFIVDYGYTF. The DNA of the CDR3 is TGTGCCAGCAATCCCTTTATCGTGGACTATGGCTACACCTTC.

The chain is built from TRBV7-9 and TRBJ1-4; D is ambiguous. This CDR3 is 12 amino acids long. CDR1 SEHNR and CDR2 FQNEAQ come from the germline V gene (reference sequence). V lost 3 bases and J 10 bases, leaving 9 bases between the germline ends. The CDR3 loop reads CASSFSMRKLFF. The CDR3 DNA sequence: TGTGCCAGCAGCTTCAGTATGAGAAAACTGTTTTTT. Full variable domain (outside the CDR3, taken from reference TRBV7-9 and TRBJ1-4): DTGVSQNPRHKITKRGQNVTFRCDPISEHNRLYWYRQTLGQGPEFLTYFQNEAQLEKSRLLSDRFSAERPKGSFSTLEIQRTEQGDSAMYLCASSFSMRKLFFGSGTQLSVL.